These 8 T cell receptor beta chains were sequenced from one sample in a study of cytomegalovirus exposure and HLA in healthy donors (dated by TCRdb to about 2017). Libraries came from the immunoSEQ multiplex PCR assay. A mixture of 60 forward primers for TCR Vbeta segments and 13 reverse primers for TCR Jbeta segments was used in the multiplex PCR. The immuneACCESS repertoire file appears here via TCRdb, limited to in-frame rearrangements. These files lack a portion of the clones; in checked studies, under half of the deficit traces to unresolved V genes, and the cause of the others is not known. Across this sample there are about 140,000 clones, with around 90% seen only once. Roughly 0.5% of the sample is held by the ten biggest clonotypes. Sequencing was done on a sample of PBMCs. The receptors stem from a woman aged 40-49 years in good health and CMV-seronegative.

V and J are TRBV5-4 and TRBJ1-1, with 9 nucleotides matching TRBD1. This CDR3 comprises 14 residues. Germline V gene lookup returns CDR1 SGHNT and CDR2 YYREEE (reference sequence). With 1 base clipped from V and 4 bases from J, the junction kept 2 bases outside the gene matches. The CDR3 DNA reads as TGTGCCAGCAGCTTGATGACAGGGGGCACTGAAGCTTTCTTT. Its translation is CASSLMTGGTEAFF.

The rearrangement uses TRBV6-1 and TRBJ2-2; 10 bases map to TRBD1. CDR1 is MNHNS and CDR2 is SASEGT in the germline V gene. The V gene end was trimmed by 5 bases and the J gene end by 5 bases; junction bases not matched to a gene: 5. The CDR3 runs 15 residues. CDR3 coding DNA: TGTGCCAGCAGTAGGGACAGGGGAACGACCGGGGAGCTGTTTTTT. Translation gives CASSRDRGTTGELFF.

Here the CDR3 DNA reads TGTGCCAGTAGTGTGGGACTAGCGGGTCAAGAGACCCAGTACTTC. Its protein product is CASSVGLAGQETQYF. The chain is built from TRBV19 and TRBJ2-5; 12 positions match TRBD2. The CDR3 sequence is 15 residues long. Trimming removed 5 bases from V and 2 bases from J; junction bases left unmatched: 3. Per the germline V gene, CDR1 is LNHDA and CDR2 is SQIVND (reference sequence).

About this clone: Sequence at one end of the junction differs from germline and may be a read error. The CDR3 DNA sequence: TGTTCCAGCAGCCCGGACAATGAGCAGTTCTTC. Its translation is CSSSPDNEQFF. This rearrangement joins TRBV7-9 to TRBJ2-1; D gene unclear. Germline V gives CDR1 SEHNR, CDR2 FQNEAQ (reference sequence). This CDR3 has 11 residues.

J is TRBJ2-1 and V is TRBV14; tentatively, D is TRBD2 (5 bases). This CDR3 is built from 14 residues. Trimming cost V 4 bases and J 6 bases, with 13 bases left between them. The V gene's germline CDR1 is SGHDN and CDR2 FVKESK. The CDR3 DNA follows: TGTGCCAGCAGCCGTTCGAGACGGGGCAATGAGCAGTTCTTC. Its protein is CASSRSRRGNEQFF.

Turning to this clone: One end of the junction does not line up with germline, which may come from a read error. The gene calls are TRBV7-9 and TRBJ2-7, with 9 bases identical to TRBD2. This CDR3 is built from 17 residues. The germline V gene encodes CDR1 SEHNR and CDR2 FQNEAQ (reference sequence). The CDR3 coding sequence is TGTTCCAGCAGCGGGACGGGAAGCGGGAGGATCTCCTACGAGCAGTACTTC. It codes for CSSSGTGSGRISYEQYF.

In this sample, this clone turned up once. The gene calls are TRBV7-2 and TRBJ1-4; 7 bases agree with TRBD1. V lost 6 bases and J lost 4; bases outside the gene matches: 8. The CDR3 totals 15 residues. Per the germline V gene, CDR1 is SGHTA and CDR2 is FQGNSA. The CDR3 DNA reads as TGTGCCAGCAGTCTAGCCCGACAGGGTAATGAAAAACTGTTTTTT. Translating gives CASSLARQGNEKLFF.

CDR3 bases: TGCGCCAGCAGCCAAGATCACCTAGCGGGATTAACCGGGGAGCTGTTTTTT. Its protein product is CASSQDHLAGLTGELFF. This chain links TRBV4-3 with TRBJ2-2; TRBD2 aligns across 9 bases. The CDR3 consists of 17 residues. Germline V gene lookup returns CDR1 LGHNA and CDR2 YSLEER. Trimming at V came to 0 bases and at J to 5 bases, leaving 7 bases not matched to a gene.